A selection of T cell receptor beta chains follows, all from one sample in a study of blood T cell repertoires in COVID-19. Repertoires were generated with immunoSEQ multiplex PCR, while TCRdb's copy carries only in-frame clones and drops some. The sample yields hundreds of thousands of clones, approximately 85% seen once. The sequencing input was PBMCs or T cells enriched from blood (not recorded which). These receptor sequences come from a man younger than 45 who had recovered from COVID-19. Each CDR3 is given with its conserved first and last residue. The D gene is left open where the match is weak. Clone size is not always given. Where it is, it says once, few, many or a class for expanded clones.

V gene,D gene,J gene,clone size,CDR3 protein,CDR3 DNA
TRBV11-3,-,TRBJ1-6,-,CASSHRGNSPLHF,TGTGCCAGCAGCCATAGGGGGAATTCACCCCTCCACTTT
TRBV4-2,TRBD1,TRBJ1-3,few,CASSPSQGGTGNTIYF,TGTGCCAGCAGCCCCTCACAGGGGGGTACTGGAAACACCATATATTTT
TRBV11-2,TRBD1,TRBJ1-3,-,CASSPTDRGPGNTIYF,TGTGCCAGCAGCCCCACAGACAGGGGGCCCGGAAACACCATATATTTT
TRBV2,-,TRBJ1-4,-,CASTGQNEKLFF,TGTGCCAGCACAGGACAGAATGAAAAACTGTTTTTT
TRBV10-1,-,TRBJ1-1,-,CASSESSRGKNTEAFF,TGCGCCAGCAGTGAGTCATCACGGGGAAAGAACACTGAAGCTTTCTTT
TRBV7-2,-,TRBJ2-7,-,CASSLEARAEQYF,TGTGCCAGCAGCTTAGAAGCCAGGGCCGAGCAGTACTTC
TRBV6-5,-,TRBJ1-1,-,CASRAGRQTEAFF,TGTGCCAGCAGAGCAGGGCGACAAACTGAAGCTTTCTTT
TRBV7-9,-,TRBJ1-3,-,CASSPLGQGNTIYF,TGTGCCAGCAGCCCACTTGGACAGGGAAACACCATATATTTT
TRBV14,TRBD1,TRBJ2-1,-,CASNRGYNEQFF,TGTGCCAGCAACAGGGGCTACAATGAGCAGTTCTTC
TRBV19,-,TRBJ2-7,-,CATSQGPEQYF,TGTGCCACTTCACAGGGTCCCGAGCAGTACTTC
TRBV5-1,-,TRBJ2-5,-,CASSLLTAGVETQYF,TGCGCCAGCAGCTTGTTAACAGCAGGGGTGGAGACCCAGTACTTC
TRBV5-1,TRBD1,TRBJ1-1,few,CASSDTTGKTEAFF,TGCGCCAGCAGCGATACGACAGGGAAGACTGAAGCTTTCTTT
TRBV12-3/TRBV12-4,-,TRBJ2-7,-,CASSLGGEQYF,TGTGCCAGCAGTTTGGGGGGCGAGCAGTACTTC
TRBV2,TRBD1,TRBJ1-5,-,CASNPGQGADQPQHF,TGTGCCAGCAACCCGGGACAGGGGGCCGATCAGCCCCAGCATTTT
TRBV3-1/TRBV3-2,-,TRBJ1-2,-,CASSQDSYGYTF,TGTGCCAGCAGCCAAGACAGCTATGGCTACACCTTC
TRBV5-1,TRBD2,TRBJ2-4,once,CASSPVGLVKNIQYF,TGCGCCAGCAGCCCAGTGGGACTAGTCAAAAACATTCAGTACTTC
TRBV7-2,TRBD2,TRBJ2-1,-,CASSWPGLAGNEQFF,TGTGCCAGCAGCTGGCCGGGACTAGCGGGTAATGAGCAGTTCTTC
TRBV19,TRBD1,TRBJ1-5,-,CASSSDRDSNQPQHF,TGTGCCAGTAGTAGCGACAGGGATAGCAATCAGCCCCAGCATTTT
TRBV6-5,-,TRBJ2-7,-,CASGAGKLYEQYF,TGTGCCAGCGGGGCGGGGAAACTCTACGAGCAGTACTTC
TRBV6-5,TRBD2,TRBJ2-7,-,CASTTGGYEQYF,TGTGCCAGCACCACGGGGGGGTACGAGCAGTACTTC
TRBV6-1,TRBD1,TRBJ1-2,-,CASSETGGAEGYTF,TGTGCCAGCAGTGAGACAGGGGGCGCAGAGGGCTACACCTTC
TRBV9,-,TRBJ2-3,-,CASSEGRIDQVTDTQYF,TGTGCCAGCAGCGAGGGGAGGATAGACCAAGTGACAGATACGCAGTATTTT
TRBV6-5,-,TRBJ1-2,-,CASSYSRGDTNYGYTF,TGTGCCAGCAGTTACTCGAGAGGGGACACGAACTATGGCTACACCTTC
TRBV15,-,TRBJ1-2,-,CATSRGPGAYGYTF,TGTGCCACCAGCAGAGGGCCGGGAGCCTATGGCTACACCTTC
TRBV19,-,TRBJ1-5,-,CASDRLSYPEGNQPQHF,TGTGCCAGTGATCGCCTTTCCTATCCCGAGGGCAATCAGCCCCAGCATTTT
TRBV7-2,-,TRBJ1-1,-,CASRPDRTNTEAFF,TGTGCCAGCAGACCAGACAGGACTAACACTGAAGCTTTCTTT
TRBV4-1,-,TRBJ2-1,-,CASSQDGSGAFNEQFF,TGCGCCAGCAGCCAAGATGGGTCAGGGGCGTTCAATGAGCAGTTCTTC
TRBV14,-,TRBJ1-5,-,CASSPTGVRQPQHF,TGTGCCAGCAGCCCTACAGGTGTCCGGCAGCCCCAGCATTTT
TRBV7-2,-,TRBJ1-3,-,CASRLGGVSGNTIYF,TGTGCCAGCAGACTAGGAGGGGTATCTGGAAACACCATATATTTT
TRBV5-4,-,TRBJ2-5,-,CASSRIGRIGVQETQYF,TGTGCCAGCAGCCGGATCGGGCGGATCGGGGTCCAAGAGACCCAGTACTTC
TRBV5-4,-,TRBJ1-6,-,CASSGLGQAFNSPLHF,TGTGCCAGCAGCGGACTGGGACAAGCTTTTAATTCACCCCTCCACTTT
TRBV14,-,TRBJ1-4,once,CASSHLQGSNEKLFF,TGTGCCAGCAGCCACCTACAGGGAAGTAATGAAAAACTGTTTTTT
TRBV29-1,-,TRBJ1-2,-,CSVTRSANYGYTF,TGCAGCGTTACCCGTTCAGCTAACTATGGCTACACCTTC
TRBV9,-,TRBJ2-7,-,CASSVGAVGSEQYF,TGTGCCAGCAGCGTGGGGGCAGTGGGGTCCGAGCAGTACTTC
TRBV3-1/TRBV3-2,TRBD2,TRBJ2-3,-,CASSQTPRFGAGDTDTQYF,TGTGCCAGCAGCCAGACGCCACGGTTTGGAGCGGGGGACACAGATACGCAGTATTTT
TRBV18,TRBD1,TRBJ1-3,-,CASSPPGQGTGNTIYF,TGTGCCAGCTCACCTCCGGGACAGGGGACTGGAAACACCATATATTTT
TRBV6-2/TRBV6-3,TRBD1,TRBJ1-5,-,CASSPGQGRTFSNQPQHF,TGTGCCAGCAGTCCCGGACAGGGAAGGACATTTAGCAATCAGCCCCAGCATTTT
TRBV7-2,-,TRBJ2-5,-,CASSYGGILKETQYF,TGTGCCAGCAGCTATGGAGGAATCCTAAAAGAGACCCAGTACTTC
TRBV2,TRBD2,TRBJ2-1,-,CASTERGRFGDEQFF,TGTGCCAGCACGGAGCGGGGGCGATTTGGTGATGAGCAGTTCTTC
TRBV7-9,-,TRBJ1-3,-,CASSPYTGNTIYF,TGTGCCAGCAGCCCGTACACAGGAAACACCATATATTTT
TRBV4-3,TRBD2,TRBJ2-2,-,CASSQDGGRAGELFF,TGCGCCAGCAGCCAAGATGGGGGGAGGGCCGGGGAGCTGTTTTTT
TRBV4-3,TRBD1,TRBJ1-3,-,CASSQITPGQGLGNTIYF,TGCGCCAGCAGCCAAATCACCCCGGGACAGGGGCTTGGAAACACCATATATTTT
TRBV3-1/TRBV3-2,-,TRBJ1-2,-,CASSRAGTEYIRGGYTF,TGTGCCAGCAGCCGAGCCGGGACTGAATACATCCGTGGTGGCTACACCTTC
TRBV18,TRBD1,TRBJ1-3,-,CASGTGATIYF,TGTGCCAGCGGGACAGGGGCCACCATATATTTT
TRBV25-1,-,TRBJ2-1,-,CASSYRDEQFF,TGTGCCAGCAGCTACAGGGATGAGCAGTTCTTC
TRBV20-1,-,TRBJ2-7,once,CSARRGHEQYF,TGCAGTGCCCGAAGGGGCCACGAGCAGTACTTC
TRBV7-2,-,TRBJ1-1,-,CASSKGRGTEAFF,TGTGCCAGCAGCAAAGGACGCGGGACTGAAGCTTTCTTT
TRBV6-5,-,TRBJ2-1,-,CASRRAGGHRGEQFF,TGTGCCAGCAGGCGCGCCGGGGGTCATAGGGGTGAGCAGTTCTTC
TRBV2,TRBD1,TRBJ2-3,-,CASSPGQRIGDTQYF,TGTGCCAGCAGCCCGGGACAGCGAATTGGAGATACGCAGTATTTT
TRBV9,-,TRBJ1-2,-,CASGAYQGYGYTF,TGTGCCAGCGGAGCTTACCAGGGCTATGGCTACACCTTC
TRBV7-8,-,TRBJ2-1,-,CASSLVSGVEFF,TGTGCCAGCAGCTTAGTTTCCGGGGTTGAGTTCTTC
TRBV6-5,-,TRBJ2-5,-,CASSFATAQETQYF,TGTGCCAGCAGTTTCGCGACAGCCCAAGAGACCCAGTACTTC
TRBV2,-,TRBJ1-4,-,CASRVAATNEKLFF,TGTGCCAGCAGGGTGGCAGCAACTAATGAAAAACTGTTTTTT
TRBV5-5,-,TRBJ1-6,-,CASSWEGVGSPLHF,TGTGCCAGCAGCTGGGAGGGGGTAGGTTCACCCCTCCACTTT
TRBV5-1,TRBD2,TRBJ2-5,-,CASSLGNLAGGQQTQYF,TGCGCCAGCAGCTTGGGAAACCTAGCGGGGGGACAGCAGACCCAGTACTTC